The present T cell receptor (beta chain) was sequenced within a study of blood T cell repertoires in COVID-19. Generated by immunoSEQ multiplex PCR, the TCRdb table keeps only in-frame clones and is missing some. The profile covers about 300,000 clones, with 85% appearing a single time and 1.5% to 2% taken by the ten largest. CDR1 is SNHLY, CDR2 FYNNEI, per germline. Trimming took 6 bases from V and 3 from J; bases not matched to a gene: 12. This CDR3 is built from 16 residues. The receptor was derived from a woman aged 25 to 39 who had been exposed to COVID-19. Sequencing input: PBMCs or T cells enriched from blood (not recorded which). This chain connects TRBV2 to TRBJ2-3, with 7 bases identical to TRBD1. For the CDR3, the DNA is TGTGCCAGCAGGGGGCCCGGGACAGAGGATACAGATACGCAGTATTTT. This gives the protein CASRGPGTEDTDTQYF. Drawing the rest from reference TRBV2 and TRBJ2-3, the complete variable domain is EPEVTQTPSHQVTQMGQEVILRCVPISNHLYFYWYRQILGQKVEFLVSFYNNEISEKSEIFDDQFSVERPDGSNFTLKIRSTKLEDSAMYFCASRGPGTEDTDTQYFGPGTRLTVL.